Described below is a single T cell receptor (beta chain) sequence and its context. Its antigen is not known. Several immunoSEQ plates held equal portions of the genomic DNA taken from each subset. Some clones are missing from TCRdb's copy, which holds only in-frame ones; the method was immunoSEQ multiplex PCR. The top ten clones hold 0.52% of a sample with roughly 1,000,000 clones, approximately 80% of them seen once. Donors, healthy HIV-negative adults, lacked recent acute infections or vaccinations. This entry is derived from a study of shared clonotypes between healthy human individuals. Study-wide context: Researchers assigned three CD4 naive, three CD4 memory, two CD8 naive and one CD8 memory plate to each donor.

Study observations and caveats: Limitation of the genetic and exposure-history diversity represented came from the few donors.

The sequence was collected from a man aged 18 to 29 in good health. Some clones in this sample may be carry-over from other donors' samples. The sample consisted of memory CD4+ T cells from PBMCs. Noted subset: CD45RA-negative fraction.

For the CDR3, the DNA is TGCGCCAGCAGCTTAACAGGGTACAATGGCTACACCTTC. Residues: CASSLTGYNGYTF. The chain employs TRBV5-1 and TRBJ1-2; D possibly corresponds to TRBD1 (6 bases). Germline CDR1 reads SGHRS; CDR2 reads YFSETQ. The CDR3 contains 13 residues. Trimming cost V 2 bases and J 6 bases, with 11 bases left between them.